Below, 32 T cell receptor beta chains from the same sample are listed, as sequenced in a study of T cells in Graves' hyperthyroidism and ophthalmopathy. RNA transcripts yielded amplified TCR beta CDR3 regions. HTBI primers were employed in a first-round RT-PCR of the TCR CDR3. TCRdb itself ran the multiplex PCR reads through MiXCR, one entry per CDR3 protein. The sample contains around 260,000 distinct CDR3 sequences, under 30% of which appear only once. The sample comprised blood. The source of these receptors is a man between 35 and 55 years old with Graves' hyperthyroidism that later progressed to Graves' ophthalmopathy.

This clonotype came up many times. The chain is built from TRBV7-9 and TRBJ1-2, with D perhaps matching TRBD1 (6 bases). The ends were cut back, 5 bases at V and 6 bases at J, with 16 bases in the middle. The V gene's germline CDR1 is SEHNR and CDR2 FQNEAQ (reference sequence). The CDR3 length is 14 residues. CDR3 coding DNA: TGTGCCAGCAGCGTTTGGGGGACAAGCGATGGCTACACCTTC. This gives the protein CASSVWGTSDGYTF.

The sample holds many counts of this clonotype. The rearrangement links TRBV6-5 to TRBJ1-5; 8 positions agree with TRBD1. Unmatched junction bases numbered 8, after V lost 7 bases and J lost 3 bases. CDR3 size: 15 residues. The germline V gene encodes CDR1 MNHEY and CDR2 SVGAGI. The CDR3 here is CASTPDRAFNQPQHF. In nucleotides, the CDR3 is TGTGCCAGCACCCCGGACAGGGCCTTCAATCAGCCCCAGCATTTT.

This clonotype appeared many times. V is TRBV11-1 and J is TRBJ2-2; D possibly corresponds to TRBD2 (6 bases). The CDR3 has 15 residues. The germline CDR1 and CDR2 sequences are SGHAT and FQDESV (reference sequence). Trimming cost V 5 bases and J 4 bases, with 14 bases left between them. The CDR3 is CASSPGGPGTGELFF. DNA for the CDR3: TGTGCCAGCAGCCCCGGGGGTCCGGGCACCGGGGAGCTGTTTTTT.

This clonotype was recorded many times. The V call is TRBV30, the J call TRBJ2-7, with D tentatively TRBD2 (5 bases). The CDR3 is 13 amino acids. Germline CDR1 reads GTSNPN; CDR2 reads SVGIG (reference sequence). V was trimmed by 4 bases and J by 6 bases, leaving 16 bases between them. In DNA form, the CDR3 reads TGTGCCTGGAAACGACTAAATAGCGCCGAGCAGTACTTC. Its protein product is CAWKRLNSAEQYF.

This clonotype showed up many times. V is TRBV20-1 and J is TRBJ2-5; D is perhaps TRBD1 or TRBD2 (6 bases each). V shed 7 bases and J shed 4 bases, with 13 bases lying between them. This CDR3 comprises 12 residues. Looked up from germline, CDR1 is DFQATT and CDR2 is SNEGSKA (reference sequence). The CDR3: CSVLRGVETQYF. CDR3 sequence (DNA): TGCAGTGTCCTTAGGGGGGTAGAGACCCAGTACTTC.

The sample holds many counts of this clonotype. The DNA of the CDR3 is TGTGCCAGCAGCGGACAGGGTTTGTTCCCCGGGGAGCTGTTTTTT. Protein sequence: CASSGQGLFPGELFF. The chain combines TRBV14 with TRBJ2-2; TRBD1 matches at 8 bases. V trimming: 5 bases; J trimming: 6 bases; junction bases outside the gene matches: 8. The CDR3 contains 15 residues. CDR1 SGHDN and CDR2 FVKESK come from the germline V gene.

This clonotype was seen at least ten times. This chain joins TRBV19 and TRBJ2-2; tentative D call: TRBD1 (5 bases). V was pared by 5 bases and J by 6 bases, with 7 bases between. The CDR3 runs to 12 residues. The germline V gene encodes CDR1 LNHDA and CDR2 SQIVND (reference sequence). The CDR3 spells CASSQQAGELFF. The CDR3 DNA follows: TGTGCCAGTAGTCAACAGGCCGGGGAGCTGTTTTTT.

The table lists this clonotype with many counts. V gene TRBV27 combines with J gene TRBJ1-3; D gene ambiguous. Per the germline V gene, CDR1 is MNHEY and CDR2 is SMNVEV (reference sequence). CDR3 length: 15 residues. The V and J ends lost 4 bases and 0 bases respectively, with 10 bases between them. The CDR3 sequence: CASSSGRRSGNTIYF. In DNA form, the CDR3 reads TGTGCCAGCAGTTCGGGCCGACGCTCTGGAAACACCATATATTTT.

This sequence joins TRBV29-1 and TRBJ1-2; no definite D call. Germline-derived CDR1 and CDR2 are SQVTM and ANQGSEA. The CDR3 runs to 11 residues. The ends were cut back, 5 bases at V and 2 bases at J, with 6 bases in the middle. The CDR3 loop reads CSVNTNYGYTF. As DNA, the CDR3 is TGCAGCGTTAATACGAACTATGGCTACACCTTC.

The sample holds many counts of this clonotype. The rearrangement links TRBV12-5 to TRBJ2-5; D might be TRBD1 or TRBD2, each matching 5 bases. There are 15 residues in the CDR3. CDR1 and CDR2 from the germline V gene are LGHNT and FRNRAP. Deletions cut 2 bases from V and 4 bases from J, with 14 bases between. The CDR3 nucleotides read TGTGCTAGTGGTTTGTGGGACCTCGGCGGAGAGACCCAGTACTTC. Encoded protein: CASGLWDLGGETQYF.

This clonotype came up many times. Here the CDR3 reads CATSDPVGETQYF. CDR3 nucleotide sequence: TGTGCCACCAGTGATCCGGTCGGAGAGACCCAGTACTTC. This sequence joins TRBV24-1 and TRBJ2-5, with D unclear. V shed 3 bases and J shed 4 bases, with 8 bases lying between them. This CDR3 spans 13 amino acids. Germline V gives CDR1 KGHDR, CDR2 SFDVKD.

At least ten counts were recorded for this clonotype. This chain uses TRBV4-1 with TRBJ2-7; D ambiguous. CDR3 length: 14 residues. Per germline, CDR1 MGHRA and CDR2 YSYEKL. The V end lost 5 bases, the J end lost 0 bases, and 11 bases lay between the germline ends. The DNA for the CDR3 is TGCGCCAGCAGCGCCCTGAGAAGCTCCTACGAGCAGTACTTC. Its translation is CASSALRSSYEQYF.

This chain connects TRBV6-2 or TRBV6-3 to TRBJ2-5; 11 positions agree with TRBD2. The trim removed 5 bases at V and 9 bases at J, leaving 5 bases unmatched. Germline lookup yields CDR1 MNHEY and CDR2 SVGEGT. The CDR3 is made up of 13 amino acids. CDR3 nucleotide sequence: TGTGCCAGCAGTGCCGGGACTAGCGGTTCCCAGTACTTC. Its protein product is CASSAGTSGSQYF.

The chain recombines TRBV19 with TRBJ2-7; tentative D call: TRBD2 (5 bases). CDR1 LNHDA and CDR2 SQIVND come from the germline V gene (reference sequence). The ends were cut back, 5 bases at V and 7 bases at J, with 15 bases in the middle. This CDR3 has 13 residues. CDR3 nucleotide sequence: TGTGCCAGTAGTTTGGGCCCACCGGGGGAGCAGTACTTC. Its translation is CASSLGPPGEQYF.

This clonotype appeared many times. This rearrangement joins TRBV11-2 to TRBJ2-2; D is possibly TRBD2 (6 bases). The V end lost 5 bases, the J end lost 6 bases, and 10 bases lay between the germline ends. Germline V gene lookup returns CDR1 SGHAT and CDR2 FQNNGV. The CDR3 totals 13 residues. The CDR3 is CASSPLASGELFF. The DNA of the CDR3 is TGTGCCAGCAGCCCTCTAGCGTCCGGGGAGCTGTTTTTT.

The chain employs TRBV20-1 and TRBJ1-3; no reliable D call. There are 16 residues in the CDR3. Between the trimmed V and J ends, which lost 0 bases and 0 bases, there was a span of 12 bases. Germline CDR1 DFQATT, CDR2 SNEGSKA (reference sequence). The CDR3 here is CSARDPGTFSGNTIYF. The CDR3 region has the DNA TGCAGTGCTAGAGATCCGGGCACGTTCTCTGGAAACACCATATATTTT.

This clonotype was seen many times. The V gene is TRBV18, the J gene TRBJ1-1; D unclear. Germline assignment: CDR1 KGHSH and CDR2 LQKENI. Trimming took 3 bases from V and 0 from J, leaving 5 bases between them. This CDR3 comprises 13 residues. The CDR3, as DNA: TGTGCCAGCTCACCGTTGTTGAACACTGAAGCTTTCTTT. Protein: CASSPLLNTEAFF. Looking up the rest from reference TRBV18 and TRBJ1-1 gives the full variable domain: NAGVMQNPRHLVRRRGQEARLRCSPMKGHSHVYWYRQLPEEGLKFMVYLQKENIIDESGMPKERFSAEFPKEGPSILRIQQVVRGDSAAYFCASSPLLNTEAFFGQGTRLTVV.

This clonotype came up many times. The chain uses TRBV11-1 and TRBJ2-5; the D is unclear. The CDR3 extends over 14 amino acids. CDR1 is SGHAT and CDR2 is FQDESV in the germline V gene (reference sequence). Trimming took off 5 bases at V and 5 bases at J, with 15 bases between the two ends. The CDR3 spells CASSRDSMGETQYF. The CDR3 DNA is TGTGCCAGCAGCCGAGACTCCATGGGGGAGACCCAGTACTTC.

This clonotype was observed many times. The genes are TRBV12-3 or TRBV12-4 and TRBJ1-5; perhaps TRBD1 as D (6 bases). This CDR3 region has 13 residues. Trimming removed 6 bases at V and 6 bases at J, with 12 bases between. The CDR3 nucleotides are TGTGCCAGCAGGAACAGGGCGGGTCAGCCCCAGCATTTT. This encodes CASRNRAGQPQHF.

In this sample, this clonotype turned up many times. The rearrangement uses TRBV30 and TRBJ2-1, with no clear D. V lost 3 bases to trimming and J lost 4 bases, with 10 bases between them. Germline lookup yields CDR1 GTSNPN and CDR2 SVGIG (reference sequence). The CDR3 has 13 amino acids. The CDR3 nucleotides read TGTGCCTGGAGCTGGGTCCATTACAATGAGCAGTTCTTC. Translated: CAWSWVHYNEQFF. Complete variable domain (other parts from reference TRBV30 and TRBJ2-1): SQTIHQWPATLVQPVGSPLSLECTVEGTSNPNLYWYRQAAGRGLQLLFYSVGIGQISSEVPQNLSASRPQDRQFILSSKKLLLSDSGFYLCAWSWVHYNEQFFGPGTRLTVL.

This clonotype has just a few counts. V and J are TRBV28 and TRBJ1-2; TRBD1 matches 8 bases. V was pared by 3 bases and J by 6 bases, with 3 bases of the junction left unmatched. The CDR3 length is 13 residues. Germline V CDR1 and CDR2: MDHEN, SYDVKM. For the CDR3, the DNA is TGTGCCAGCAGTTTGGACAGGGAAGATGGCTACACCTTC. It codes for CASSLDREDGYTF.

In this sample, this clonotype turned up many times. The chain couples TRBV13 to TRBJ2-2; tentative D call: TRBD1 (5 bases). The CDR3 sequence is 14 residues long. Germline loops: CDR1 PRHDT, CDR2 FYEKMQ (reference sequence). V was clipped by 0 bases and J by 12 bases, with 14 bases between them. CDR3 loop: CASSLGPSQGKLFF. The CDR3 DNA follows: TGTGCCAGCAGCTTAGGCCCCAGCCAGGGCAAGCTGTTTTTT.

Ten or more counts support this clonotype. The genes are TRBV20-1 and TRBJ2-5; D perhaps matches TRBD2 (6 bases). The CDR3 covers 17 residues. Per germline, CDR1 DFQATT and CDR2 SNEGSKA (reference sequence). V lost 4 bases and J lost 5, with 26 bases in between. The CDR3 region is CSAITTPSVHLGETQYF. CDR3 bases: TGCAGTGCTATTACTACACCTAGCGTTCACCTCGGGGAGACCCAGTACTTC.

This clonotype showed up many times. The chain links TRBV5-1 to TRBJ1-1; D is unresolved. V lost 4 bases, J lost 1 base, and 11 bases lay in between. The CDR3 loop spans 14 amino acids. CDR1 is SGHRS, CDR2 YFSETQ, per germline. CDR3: CASSRSGWNTEAFF. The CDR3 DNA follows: TGCGCCAGCAGCCGGAGCGGCTGGAACACTGAAGCTTTCTTT.

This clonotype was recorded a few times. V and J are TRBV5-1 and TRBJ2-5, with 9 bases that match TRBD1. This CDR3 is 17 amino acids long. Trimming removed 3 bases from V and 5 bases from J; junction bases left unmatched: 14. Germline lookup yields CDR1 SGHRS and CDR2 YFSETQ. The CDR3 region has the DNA TGCGCCAGCAGCTCGACCGGGGGACAGGGCGGTTTGGAGACCCAGTACTTC. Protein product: CASSSTGGQGGLETQYF.

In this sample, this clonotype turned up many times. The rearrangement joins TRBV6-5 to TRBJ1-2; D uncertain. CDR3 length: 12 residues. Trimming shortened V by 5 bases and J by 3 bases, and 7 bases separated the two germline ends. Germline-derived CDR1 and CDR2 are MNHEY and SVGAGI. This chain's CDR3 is CASSHIDYGYTF. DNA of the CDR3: TGTGCCAGCAGTCACATCGACTATGGCTACACCTTC.

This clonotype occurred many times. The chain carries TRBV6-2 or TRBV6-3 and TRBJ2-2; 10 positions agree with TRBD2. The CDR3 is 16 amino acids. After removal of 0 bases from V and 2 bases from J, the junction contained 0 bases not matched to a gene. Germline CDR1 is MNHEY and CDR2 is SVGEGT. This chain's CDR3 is CASSYSLAGNTGELFF. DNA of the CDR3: TGTGCCAGCAGTTACTCACTAGCGGGAAACACCGGGGAGCTGTTTTTT.

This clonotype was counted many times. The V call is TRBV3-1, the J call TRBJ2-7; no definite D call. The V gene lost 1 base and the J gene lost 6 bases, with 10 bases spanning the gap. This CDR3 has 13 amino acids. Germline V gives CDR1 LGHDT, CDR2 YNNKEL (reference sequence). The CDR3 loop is CASSQVAQLEQYF. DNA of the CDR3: TGTGCCAGCAGCCAAGTGGCACAGCTCGAGCAGTACTTC.

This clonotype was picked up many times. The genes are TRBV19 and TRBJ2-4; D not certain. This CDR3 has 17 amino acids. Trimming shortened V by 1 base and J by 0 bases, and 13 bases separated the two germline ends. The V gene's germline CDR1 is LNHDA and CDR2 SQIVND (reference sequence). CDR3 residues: CASSIVLQSLAKNIQYF. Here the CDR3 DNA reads TGTGCCAGTAGTATAGTTCTACAGTCACTAGCCAAAAACATTCAGTACTTC.

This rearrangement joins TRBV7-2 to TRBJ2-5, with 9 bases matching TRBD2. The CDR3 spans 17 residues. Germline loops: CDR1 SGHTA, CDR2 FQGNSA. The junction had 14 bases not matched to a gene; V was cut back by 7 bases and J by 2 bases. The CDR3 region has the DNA TGTGCCAGCACCGACTACTCGCGACTAGCGGTACAAGAGACCCAGTACTTC. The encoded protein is CASTDYSRLAVQETQYF.

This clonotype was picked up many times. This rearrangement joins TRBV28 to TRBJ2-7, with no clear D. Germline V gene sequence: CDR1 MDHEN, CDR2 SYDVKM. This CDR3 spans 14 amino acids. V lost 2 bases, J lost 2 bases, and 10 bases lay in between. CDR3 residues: CASSLIRATYEQYF. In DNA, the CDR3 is TGTGCCAGCAGTTTAATCCGGGCCACCTACGAGCAGTACTTC.

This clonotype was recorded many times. The CDR3 region is CASSLGQGGPFTEAFF. CDR3 bases: TGTGCCAGCAGCCTAGGACAGGGGGGTCCGTTCACTGAAGCTTTCTTT. The V gene is TRBV28, the J gene TRBJ1-1, with TRBD1 matching over 10 bases. V lost 6 bases and J lost 4; bases outside the gene matches: 11. The CDR3 covers 16 residues. Germline-derived CDR1 and CDR2 are MDHEN and SYDVKM.